This TCR beta chain was sequenced in a study of blood T cell repertoires in COVID-19. On the study more broadly: Acute-phase and convalescent COVID-19 samples originated in the United States, Italy and Spain. The analysed material was cDNA or gDNA that came from T cells, B-cell-depleted T cells, or PBMCs.

Per the germline V gene, CDR1 is MNHEY and CDR2 is SVGEGT. The CDR3 is 13 residues long. Trimming at V came to 5 bases and at J to 7 bases, leaving 4 bases not matched to a gene. Some clones are missing from TCRdb's copy, which holds only in-frame ones; the method was immunoSEQ multiplex PCR. This repertoire shows about 270,000 clones, roughly 84% found once; its top ten account for approximately 3.1%. The TCR sequence derives from a woman aged 18-29 years with acute or convalescent COVID-19. Source material: peripheral blood. The chain has TRBV6-2 or TRBV6-3 and TRBJ1-2, with 10 bases fitting TRBD1. Here the CDR3 DNA reads TGTGCCAGCAGTCGTTGGACAGGGGGTGGCTACACCTTC. Translated: CASSRWTGGGYTF.